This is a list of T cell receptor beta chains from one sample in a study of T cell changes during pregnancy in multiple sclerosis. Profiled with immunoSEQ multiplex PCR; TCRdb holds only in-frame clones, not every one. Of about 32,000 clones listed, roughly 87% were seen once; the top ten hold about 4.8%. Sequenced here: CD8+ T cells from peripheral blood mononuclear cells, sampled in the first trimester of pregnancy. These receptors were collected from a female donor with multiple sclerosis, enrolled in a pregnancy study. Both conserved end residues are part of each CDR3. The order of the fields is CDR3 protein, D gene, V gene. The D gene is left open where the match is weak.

CDR3: CASSYSAKNIQYF; D: NA; V: TRBV7-9
CDR3: CASSLGGQGTDTQYF; D: TRBD1; V: TRBV5-6
CDR3: CASSRGLAGGYTGELFF; D: TRBD2; V: TRBV7-2
CDR3: CASSADREGWNIQYF; D: NA; V: TRBV7-9
CDR3: CASSQLIGQGSEQYF; D: TRBD1; V: TRBV4-3
CDR3: CASSFIIRSPSYEQYF; D: NA; V: TRBV28
CDR3: CASSEAGGGYRQPQHF; D: TRBD1; V: TRBV2
CDR3: CASRRTGVTNEQYF; D: TRBD1; V: TRBV27
CDR3: CASSSGTSSYNEQFF; D: TRBD2; V: TRBV27
CDR3: CASSLVSGTDTQYF; D: NA; V: TRBV6-4
CDR3: CASSPRGAGGPYEQYF; D: TRBD2; V: TRBV7-9
CDR3: CASSERGLAGLFEQFF; D: TRBD2; V: TRBV6-1
CDR3: CASSQTGFITNEKLFF; D: TRBD1; V: TRBV5-1
CDR3: CASSLAEVVYEQYF; D: NA; V: TRBV5-6
CDR3: CASSPEEVISSGFKGYTF; D: NA; V: TRBV4-1
CDR3: CASSSVAGGPEETQYF; D: TRBD2; V: TRBV18
CDR3: CASSQDALAGGWDTQYF; D: TRBD2; V: TRBV4-3
CDR3: CAISDYREIVFNTGELFF; D: NA; V: TRBV10-3
CDR3: CASSLVGQRTGELFF; D: NA; V: TRBV5-1
CDR3: CASSAGLAAYNEQFF; D: TRBD2; V: TRBV2